The clone carrying this T cell receptor beta chain was seen once. Source study methods: Nucleated cell counts were estimated from reference gene primer amplification. Data came from immunoSEQ multiplex PCR; TCRdb stores just in-frame clones and leaves some out. V and J calls and clone size are those listed in that table; D and trimming were worked out from the DNA. Here the sample spans about 40,000 clones, 70% to 90% being singletons. This entry is derived from a study of blood T cell repertoires in COVID-19. Overall study context: T cells, B-cell-depleted T cells, or PBMCs provided the cDNA or gDNA that served as material.

V shed 8 bases, J shed 3 bases, and the junction held 10 bases outside the gene matches. The CDR3 totals 16 residues. CDR1 and CDR2 (germline): MNHEY, SMNVEV (reference sequence). The chain employs TRBV27 and TRBJ2-1, with 10 bases that match TRBD2. This receptor was obtained from a man in his fifties in a cohort sampled during active COVID-19. Input material: peripheral blood. The DNA for the CDR3 is TGTGCCAGCCATAACGACCCTAGCGGGGGCTACAATGAGCAGTTCTTC. This encodes CASHNDPSGGYNEQFF.